This is a list of T cell receptor beta chains from one sample in a study of cytomegalovirus exposure and HLA in healthy donors. Measured with immunoSEQ multiplex PCR; TCRdb has only the in-frame clones, and not every one. The profile covers under 150,000 clones, with 82% appearing a single time and around 2.5% taken by the ten largest. Sequencing was performed on PBMCs. Receptor source: a woman younger than 35 in good health and CMV-seronegative. Each CDR3 is given with its conserved first and last residue. The D gene is left open where the match is weak. Not every row has a clone size; where given, it reads once, few, many or a size class.

V	D	length	size	J	CDR3	DNA
TRBV27	.	17	.	TRBJ1-4	CASSFGHPLTTNEKLFF	TGTGCCAGCAGTTTTGGACACCCACTCACAACTAATGAAAAACTGTTTTTT
TRBV6-5	.	16	.	TRBJ2-2	CASSYSQADPRGELFF	TGTGCCAGCAGTTACAGTCAAGCAGACCCCAGGGGGGAGCTGTTTTTT
TRBV7-2	TRBD2	15	.	TRBJ2-3	CASSIPGGPEDTQYF	TGTGCCAGCAGCATACCGGGGGGGCCAGAAGATACGCAGTATTTT
TRBV7-7	TRBD1	13	.	TRBJ2-1	CASSPDREREQFF	TGTGCTAGCAGCCCCGACAGGGAACGTGAGCAGTTCTTC
TRBV12-5	.	13	.	TRBJ2-3	CASATGGPDTQYF	TGTGCTAGTGCCACCGGGGGGCCAGATACGCAGTATTTT
TRBV5-6	.	12	.	TRBJ2-5	CASNLPGETQYF	TGTGCCAGCAACTTGCCGGGAGAGACCCAGTACTTC
TRBV19	TRBD1	14	few	TRBJ1-2	CASSIGTGSYGYTF	TGTGCCAGTAGTATAGGGACAGGGAGTTATGGCTACACCTTC
TRBV6-1	.	14	.	TRBJ2-7	CASSRTPGTYEQYF	TGTGCCAGCAGCCGCACCCCAGGGACCTACGAGCAGTACTTC
TRBV27	TRBD2	15	.	TRBJ2-1	CASSIAGGPYNEQFF	TGTGCCAGCAGTATAGCGGGCGGCCCCTACAATGAGCAGTTCTTC
TRBV27	TRBD1	14	once	TRBJ1-2	CASSLRGRGYGYTF	TGTGCCAGCAGTTTAAGGGGGCGCGGCTATGGCTACACCTTC
TRBV6-6	.	12	.	TRBJ1-2	CASSYEGGGYTF	TGTGCCAGCAGTTATGAAGGAGGTGGCTACACCTTC
TRBV19	.	15	.	TRBJ1-1	CASSAVQGMNTEAFF	TGTGCCAGTAGTGCAGTACAGGGAATGAACACTGAAGCTTTCTTT
TRBV28	TRBD2	17	.	TRBJ2-3	CASSLRTSHLSTDTQYF	TGTGCCAGCAGTTTAAGGACTAGCCATTTATCCACAGATACGCAGTATTTT
TRBV10-3	.	13	.	TRBJ2-2	CAISPRDPGELFF	TGTGCCATCAGTCCCCGGGATCCCGGGGAGCTGTTTTTT
TRBV19	TRBD1	17	.	TRBJ2-6	CASSIGQGVSGANVLTF	TGTGCCAGTAGTATCGGACAGGGAGTCTCTGGGGCCAACGTCCTGACTTTC
TRBV7-8	TRBD2	15	.	TRBJ2-3	CASSPSGGSTDTQYF	TGTGCCAGCAGCCCTAGCGGGGGGTCCACAGATACGCAGTATTTT
TRBV28	.	14	.	TRBJ1-2	CASSLLVRDYGYTF	TGTGCCAGCAGTTTATTAGTCAGGGATTACGGCTACACCTTC
TRBV10-3	.	11	.	TRBJ2-7	CAIKTGYEQYF	TGTGCCATCAAGACAGGCTACGAGCAGTACTTC
TRBV6-1	TRBD1	14	.	TRBJ1-1	CASSPGTGFTEAFF	TGTGCCAGCAGTCCCGGGACAGGGTTCACTGAAGCTTTCTTT
TRBV15	.	13	.	TRBJ1-6	CATSSAGNSPLHF	TGTGCCACCAGCAGCGCCGGGAATTCACCCCTCCACTTT
TRBV7-8	TRBD1	15	.	TRBJ1-1	CASSLQQGWHTEAFF	TGTGCCAGCAGCCTCCAACAGGGGTGGCACACTGAAGCTTTCTTT
TRBV7-9	.	18	.	TRBJ1-3	CASSLQATGSFRGNTIYF	TGTGCCAGCAGCCTCCAAGCAACAGGGTCCTTTAGAGGAAACACCATATATTTT
TRBV5-1	.	14	.	TRBJ1-5	CASSSFPGYQPQHF	TGCGCCAGCAGCTCTTTCCCAGGATACCAGCCCCAGCATTTT
TRBV2	.	11	.	TRBJ1-1	CASNGNTEAFF	TGTGCCAGCAACGGGAACACTGAAGCTTTCTTT
TRBV7-2	TRBD1	17	.	TRBJ1-3	CASSPHRDRILGNTIYF	TGTGCCAGCAGCCCTCACCGGGACAGGATTTTGGGAAACACCATATATTTT
TRBV5-1	.	13	.	TRBJ2-5	CASSLVAQETQYF	TGCGCCAGCAGCTTGGTGGCCCAAGAGACCCAGTACTTC
TRBV19	TRBD1	16	once	TRBJ2-7	CASSVLPGTGTNEQYF	TGTGCCAGTAGTGTTCTGCCCGGGACAGGGACCAACGAGCAGTACTTC
TRBV4-1	.	19	.	TRBJ1-6	CASSSTLAGVFSYNSPLHF	TGCGCCAGCAGCTCGACCTTGGCCGGAGTTTTCTCCTATAATTCACCCCTCCACTTT
TRBV15	.	17	.	TRBJ2-1	CATSRGGTYRVYNEQFF	TGTGCCACCAGCAGAGGGGGGACATACAGGGTCTACAATGAGCAGTTCTTC
TRBV19	.	14	.	TRBJ2-1	CASTKGGDYNEQFF	TGTGCCAGTACCAAAGGAGGGGACTACAATGAGCAGTTCTTC
TRBV18	.	13	.	TRBJ1-2	CASSPPGLYGYTF	TGTGCCAGCTCACCACCGGGGCTTTATGGCTACACCTTC
TRBV14	.	13	.	TRBJ1-2	CASSQAGYYGYTF	TGTGCCAGCAGCCAGGCAGGCTACTATGGCTACACCTTC
TRBV7-2	.	16	.	TRBJ1-3	CASSLGRRGSGNTIYF	TGTGCCAGCAGCTTAGGGCGACGGGGCTCTGGAAACACCATATATTTT
TRBV5-5	TRBD2	15	.	TRBJ2-5	CASSLGLAGGETQYF	TGTGCCAGCAGCTTGGGACTAGCGGGAGGAGAGACCCAGTACTTC
TRBV5-1	.	15	.	TRBJ1-6	CASSLMSDRNSPLHF	TGCGCCAGCAGCTTAATGTCAGATCGTAATTCACCCCTCCACTTT
TRBV30	TRBD1	17	.	TRBJ2-1	CAWRPSTGTRGYNEQFF	TGTGCCTGGAGGCCTTCTACCGGGACCAGGGGGTACAATGAGCAGTTCTTC
TRBV5-6	.	15	few	TRBJ1-1	CASSFQLGQNTEAFF	TGTGCCAGCAGCTTTCAACTGGGACAGAACACTGAAGCTTTCTTT
TRBV6-5	.	14	.	TRBJ1-5	CASSLRGYNQPQHF	TGTGCCAGCAGTTTAAGGGGGTACAATCAGCCCCAGCATTTT
TRBV29-1	TRBD1	13	.	TRBJ1-1	CSVIQGAGTEAFF	TGCAGCGTAATACAGGGGGCAGGCACTGAAGCTTTCTTT